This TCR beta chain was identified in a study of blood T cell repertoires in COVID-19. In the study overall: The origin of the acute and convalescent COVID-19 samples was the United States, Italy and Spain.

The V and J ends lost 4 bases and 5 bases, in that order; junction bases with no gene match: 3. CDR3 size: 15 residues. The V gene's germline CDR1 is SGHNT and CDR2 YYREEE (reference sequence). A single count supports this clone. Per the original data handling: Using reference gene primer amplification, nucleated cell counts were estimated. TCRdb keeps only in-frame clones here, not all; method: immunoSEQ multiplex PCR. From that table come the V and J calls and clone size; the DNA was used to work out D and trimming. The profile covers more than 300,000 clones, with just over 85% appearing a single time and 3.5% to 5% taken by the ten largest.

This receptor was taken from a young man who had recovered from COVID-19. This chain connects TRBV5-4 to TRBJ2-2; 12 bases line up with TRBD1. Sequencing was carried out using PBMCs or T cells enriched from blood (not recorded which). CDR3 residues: CASSRDRGQTGELFF. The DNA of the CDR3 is TGTGCCAGCAGCAGGGACAGGGGGCAAACCGGGGAGCTGTTTTTT.